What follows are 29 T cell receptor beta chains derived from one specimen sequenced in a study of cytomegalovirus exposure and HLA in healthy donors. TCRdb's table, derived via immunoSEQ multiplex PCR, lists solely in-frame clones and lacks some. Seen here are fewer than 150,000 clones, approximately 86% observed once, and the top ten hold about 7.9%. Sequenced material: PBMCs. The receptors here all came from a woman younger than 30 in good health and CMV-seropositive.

CDR3: CASCLLQGMEGYTF. CDR3 DNA sequence: TGTGCCAGCTGCCTCCTACAGGGAATGGAGGGCTACACCTTC. The chain joins TRBV6-1 to TRBJ1-2, with D tentatively TRBD1 (6 bases). V lost 8 bases and J 8 bases, leaving 21 bases between the germline ends. Germline V lookup: CDR1 MNHNS, CDR2 SASEGT. The CDR3 spans 14 residues.

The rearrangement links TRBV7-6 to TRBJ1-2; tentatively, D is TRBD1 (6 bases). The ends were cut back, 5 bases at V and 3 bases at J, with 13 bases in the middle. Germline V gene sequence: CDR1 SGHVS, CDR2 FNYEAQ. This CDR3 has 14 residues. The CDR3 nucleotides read TGTGCCAGCAGCCTAGGGGGGAGGTACTATGGCTACACCTTC. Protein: CASSLGGRYYGYTF.

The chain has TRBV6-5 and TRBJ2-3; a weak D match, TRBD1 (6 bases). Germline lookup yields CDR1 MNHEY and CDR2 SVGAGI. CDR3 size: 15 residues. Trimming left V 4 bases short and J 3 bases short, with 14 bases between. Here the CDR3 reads CASSSSQGSTDTQYF. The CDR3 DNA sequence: TGTGCCAGCAGTTCCTCACAGGGTTCAACAGATACGCAGTATTTT.

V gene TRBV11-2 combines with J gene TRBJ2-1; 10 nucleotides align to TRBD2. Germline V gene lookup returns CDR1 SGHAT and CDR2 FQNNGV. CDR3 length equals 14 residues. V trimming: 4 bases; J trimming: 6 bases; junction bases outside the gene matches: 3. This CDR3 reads CASSWASGSNEQFF. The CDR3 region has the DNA TGTGCCAGCAGCTGGGCTAGCGGGAGCAATGAGCAGTTCTTC. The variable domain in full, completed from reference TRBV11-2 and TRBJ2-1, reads EAGVAQSPRYKIIEKRQSVAFWCNPISGHATLYWYQQILGQGPKLLIQFQNNGVVDDSQLPKDRFSAERLKGVDSTLKIQPAKLEDSAVYLCASSWASGSNEQFFGPGTRLTVL.

Here the CDR3 reads CASSFGQGGQETQYF. DNA for the CDR3: TGCGCCAGCAGCTTTGGACAGGGAGGCCAAGAGACCCAGTACTTC. The J gene is TRBJ2-5, the V gene TRBV5-1; 8 bases are shared with TRBD1. This CDR3 comprises 15 residues. Trimming took 2 bases from V and 1 from J; bases not matched to a gene: 4. Looked up from germline, CDR1 is SGHRS and CDR2 is YFSETQ.

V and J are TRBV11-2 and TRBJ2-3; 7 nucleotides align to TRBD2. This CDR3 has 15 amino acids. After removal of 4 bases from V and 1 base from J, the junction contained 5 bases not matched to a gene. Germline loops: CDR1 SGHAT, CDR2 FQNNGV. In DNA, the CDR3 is TGTGCCAGCAGCTCCAGCGGGGCGCGCACAGATACGCAGTATTTT. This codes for CASSSSGARTDTQYF.

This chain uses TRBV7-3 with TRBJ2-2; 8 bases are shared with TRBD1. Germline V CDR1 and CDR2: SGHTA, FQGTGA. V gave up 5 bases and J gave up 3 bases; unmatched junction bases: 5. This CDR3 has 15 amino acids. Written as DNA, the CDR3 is TGTGCCAGCAGCCCGGGACAGGCGCACACCGGGGAGCTGTTTTTT. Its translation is CASSPGQAHTGELFF.

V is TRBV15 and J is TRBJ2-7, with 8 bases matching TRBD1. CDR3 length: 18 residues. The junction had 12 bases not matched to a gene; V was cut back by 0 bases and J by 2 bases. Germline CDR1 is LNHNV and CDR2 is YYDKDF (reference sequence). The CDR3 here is CATSRDRVRQGNTYEQYF. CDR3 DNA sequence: TGTGCCACCAGCAGAGACCGAGTTCGACAGGGGAACACCTACGAGCAGTACTTC.

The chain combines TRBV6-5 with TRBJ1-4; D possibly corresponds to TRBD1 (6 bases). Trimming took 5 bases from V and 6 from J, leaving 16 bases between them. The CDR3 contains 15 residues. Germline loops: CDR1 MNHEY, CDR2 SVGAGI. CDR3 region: CASSATGHADEKLFF. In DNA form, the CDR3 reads TGTGCCAGCAGTGCAACAGGGCATGCTGATGAAAAACTGTTTTTT.

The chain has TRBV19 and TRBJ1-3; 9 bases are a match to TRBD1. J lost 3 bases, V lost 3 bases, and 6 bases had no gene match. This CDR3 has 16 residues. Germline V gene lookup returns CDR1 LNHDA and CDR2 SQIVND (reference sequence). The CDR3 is CASSMKDRGFGNTIYF. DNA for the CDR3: TGTGCCAGTAGTATGAAGGACAGGGGTTTTGGAAACACCATATATTTT.

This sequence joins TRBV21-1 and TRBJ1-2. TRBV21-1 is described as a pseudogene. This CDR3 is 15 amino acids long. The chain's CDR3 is CASSKSWRPPEGYTF. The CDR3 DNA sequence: TGTGCCAGCAGCAAAAGCTGGAGGCCACCGGAGGGCTACACCTTC.

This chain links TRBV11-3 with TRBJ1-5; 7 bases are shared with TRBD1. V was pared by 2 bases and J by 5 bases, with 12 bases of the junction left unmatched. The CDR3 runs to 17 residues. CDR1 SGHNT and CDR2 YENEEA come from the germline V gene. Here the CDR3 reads CASSLIVDRVGDQPQHF. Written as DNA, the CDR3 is TGTGCCAGCAGCTTAATAGTTGACAGGGTTGGTGATCAGCCCCAGCATTTT.

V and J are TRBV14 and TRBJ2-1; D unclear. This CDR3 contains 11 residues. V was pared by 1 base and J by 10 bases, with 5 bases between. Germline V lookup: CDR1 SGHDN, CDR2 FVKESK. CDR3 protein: CASSQVREQFF. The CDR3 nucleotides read TGTGCCAGCAGCCAAGTACGGGAGCAGTTCTTC.

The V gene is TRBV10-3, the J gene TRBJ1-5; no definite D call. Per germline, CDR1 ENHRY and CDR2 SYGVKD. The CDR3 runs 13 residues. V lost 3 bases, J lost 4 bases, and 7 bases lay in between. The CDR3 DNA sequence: TGTGCCATCAGTGAAGCCCAAAATCAGCCCCAGCATTTT. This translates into CAISEAQNQPQHF.

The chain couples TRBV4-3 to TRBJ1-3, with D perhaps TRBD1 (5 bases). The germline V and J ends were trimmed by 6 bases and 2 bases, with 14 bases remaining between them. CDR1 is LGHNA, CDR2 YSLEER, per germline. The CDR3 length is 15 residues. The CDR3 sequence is CASSLGAGAGNTIYF. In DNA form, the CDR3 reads TGCGCCAGCAGTCTAGGGGCCGGCGCTGGAAACACCATATATTTT.

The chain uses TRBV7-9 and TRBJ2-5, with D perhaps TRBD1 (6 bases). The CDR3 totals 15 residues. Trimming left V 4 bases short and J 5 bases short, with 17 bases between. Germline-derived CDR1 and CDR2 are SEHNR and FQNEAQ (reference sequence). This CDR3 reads CASSSTRGGWETQYF. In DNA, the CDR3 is TGTGCCAGCAGCTCAACTAGAGGGGGATGGGAGACCCAGTACTTC.

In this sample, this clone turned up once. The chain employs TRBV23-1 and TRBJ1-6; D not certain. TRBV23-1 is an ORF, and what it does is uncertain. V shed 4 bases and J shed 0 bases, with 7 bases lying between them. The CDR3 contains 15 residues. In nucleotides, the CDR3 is TGCGCCAGCAGTCCCCGGAGCTCCTATAATTCACCCCTCCACTTT. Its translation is CASSPRSSYNSPLHF.

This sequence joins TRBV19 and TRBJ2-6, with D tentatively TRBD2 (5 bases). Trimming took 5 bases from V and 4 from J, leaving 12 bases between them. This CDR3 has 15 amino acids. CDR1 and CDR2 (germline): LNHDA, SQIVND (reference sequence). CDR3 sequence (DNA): TGTGCCAGTAGTCTAAGGACTGGGGGGGCCAACGTCCTGACTTTC. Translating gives CASSLRTGGANVLTF.

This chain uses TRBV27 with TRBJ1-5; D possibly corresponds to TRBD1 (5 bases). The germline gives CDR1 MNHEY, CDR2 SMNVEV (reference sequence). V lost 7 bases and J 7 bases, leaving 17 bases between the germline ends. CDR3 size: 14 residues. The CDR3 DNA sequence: TGTGCCAGCAACCCAATCGGGGCGGGGCAGCCCCAGCATTTT. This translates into CASNPIGAGQPQHF.

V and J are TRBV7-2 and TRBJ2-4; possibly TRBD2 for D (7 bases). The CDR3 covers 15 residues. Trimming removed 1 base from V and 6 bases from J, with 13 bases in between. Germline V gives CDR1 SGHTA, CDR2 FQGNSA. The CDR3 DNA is TGTGCCAGCAGCTTAGTGGGGGGGGCCGGAAACATTCAGTACTTC. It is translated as CASSLVGGAGNIQYF.

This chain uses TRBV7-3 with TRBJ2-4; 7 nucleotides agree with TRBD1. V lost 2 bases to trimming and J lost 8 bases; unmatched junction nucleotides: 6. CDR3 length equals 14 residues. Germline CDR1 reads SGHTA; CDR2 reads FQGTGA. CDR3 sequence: CASSLAGGRDIQYF. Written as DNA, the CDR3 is TGTGCCAGCAGCTTAGCAGGGGGTCGGGACATTCAGTACTTC.

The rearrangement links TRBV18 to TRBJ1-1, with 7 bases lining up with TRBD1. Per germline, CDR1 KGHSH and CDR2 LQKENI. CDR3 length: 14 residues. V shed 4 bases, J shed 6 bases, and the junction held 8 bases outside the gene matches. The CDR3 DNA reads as TGTGCCAGCTCACGGGACAGTGGAGTTTCTGAAGCTTTCTTT. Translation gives CASSRDSGVSEAFF.

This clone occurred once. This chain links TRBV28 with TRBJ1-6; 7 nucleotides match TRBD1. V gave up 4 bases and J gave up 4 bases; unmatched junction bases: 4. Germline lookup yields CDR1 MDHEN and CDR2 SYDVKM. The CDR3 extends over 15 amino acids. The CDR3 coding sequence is TGTGCCAGCAGTTCTCCGGGACAGTATAATTCACCCCTCCACTTT. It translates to CASSSPGQYNSPLHF. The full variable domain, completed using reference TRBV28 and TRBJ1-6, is DVKVTQSSRYLVKRTGEKVFLECVQDMDHENMFWYRQDPGLGLRLIYFSYDVKMKEKGDIPEGYSVSREKKERFSLILESASTNQTSMYLCASSSPGQYNSPLHFGNGTRLTVT.

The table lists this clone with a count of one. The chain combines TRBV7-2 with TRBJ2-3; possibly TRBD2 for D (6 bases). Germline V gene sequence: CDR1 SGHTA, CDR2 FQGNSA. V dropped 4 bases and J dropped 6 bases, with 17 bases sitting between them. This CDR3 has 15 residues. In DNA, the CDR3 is TGTGCCAGCAGCTACACTAGCAAAGCCGCGGATACGCAGTATTTT. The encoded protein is CASSYTSKAADTQYF.

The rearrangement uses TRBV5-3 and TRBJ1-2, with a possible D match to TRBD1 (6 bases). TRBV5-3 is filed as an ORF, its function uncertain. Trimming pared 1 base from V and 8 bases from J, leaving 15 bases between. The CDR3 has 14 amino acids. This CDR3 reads CARSLPQTGTGYTF. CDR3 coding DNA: TGTGCCAGAAGCTTGCCTCAGACAGGTACCGGCTACACCTTC.

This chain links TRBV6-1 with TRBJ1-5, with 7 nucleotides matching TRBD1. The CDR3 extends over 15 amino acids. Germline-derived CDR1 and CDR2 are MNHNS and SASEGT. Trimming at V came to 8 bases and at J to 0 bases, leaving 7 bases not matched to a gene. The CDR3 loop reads CASGDRRYSNQPQHF. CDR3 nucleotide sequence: TGTGCCAGCGGGGACAGACGATATAGCAATCAGCCCCAGCATTTT.

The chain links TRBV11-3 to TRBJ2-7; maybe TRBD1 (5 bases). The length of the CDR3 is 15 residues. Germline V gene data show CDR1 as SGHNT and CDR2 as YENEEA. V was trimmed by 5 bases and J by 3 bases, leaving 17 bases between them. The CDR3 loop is CASSQGPAEIYEQYF. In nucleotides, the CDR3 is TGTGCCAGCAGCCAGGGCCCCGCAGAAATCTACGAGCAGTACTTC.

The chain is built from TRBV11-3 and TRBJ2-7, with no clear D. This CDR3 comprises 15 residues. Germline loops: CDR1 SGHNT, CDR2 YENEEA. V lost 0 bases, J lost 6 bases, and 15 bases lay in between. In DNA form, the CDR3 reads TGTGCCAGCAGCTTAGATTTAACAGACGGCGCCGAGCAGTACTTC. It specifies CASSLDLTDGAEQYF.

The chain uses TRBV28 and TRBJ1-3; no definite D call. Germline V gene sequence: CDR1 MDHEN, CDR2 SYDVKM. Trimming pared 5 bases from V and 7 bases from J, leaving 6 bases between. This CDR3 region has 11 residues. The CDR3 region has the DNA TGTGCCAGCAGTCTTCGGAACACCATATATTTT. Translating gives CASSLRNTIYF.